This T cell receptor (beta chain) was profiled in a study of blood T cell repertoires in COVID-19. For the study at large: From the United States, Italy and Spain came samples of acute and convalescent COVID-19. Sources were T cells, B-cell-depleted T cells, or PBMCs; the material itself was cDNA or gDNA.

Using immunoSEQ multiplex PCR, the repertoire was profiled, and TCRdb retains in-frame clones only, with some absent. The sample shows roughly 180,000 clones, approximately 85% of them seen only once. Trimming stripped 2 bases from V and 5 bases from J, with 9 bases between. The CDR3 covers 13 residues. Germline CDR1 and CDR2: SEHNR and FQNEAQ (reference sequence). V and J are TRBV7-9 and TRBJ1-2; a weak D match, TRBD1 (5 bases). The sequence came from a woman in her sixties with acute or convalescent COVID-19. Sequencing was performed on peripheral blood. As DNA, the CDR3 is TGTGCCAGCAGCTTAAGGGGAGGGTATGGCTACACCTTC. Encoded protein: CASSLRGGYGYTF.